A selection of T cell receptor beta chains follows, all from one sample in a study of blood T cell repertoires in COVID-19. The table came from immunoSEQ multiplex PCR; TCRdb's copy has only in-frame clones and leaves some out. The data contain around 16,000 clones, 85% to 90% of them singletons. Specimen: peripheral blood. These receptors all come from a man in his sixties with acute or convalescent COVID-19. CDR3s include the opening cysteine and the closing phenylalanine or tryptophan. A D gene is named only where the DNA matches it firmly. Clone size is stated in some rows and not others, as once, few, many or a class when expanded.

v_gene: TRBV10-3; abundance: -; d_gene: TRBD1; j_gene: TRBJ1-6; CDR3nt: TGTGCCTCCATGGGTGCAGGACAGGGCCTTTCACCCCTCCACTTT; CDR3aa: CASMGAGQGLSPLHF
v_gene: TRBV5-1; abundance: -; d_gene: -; j_gene: TRBJ1-4; CDR3nt: TGCGCCAGCAGCTCGGACAACCATAATGAAAAACTGTTTTTT; CDR3aa: CASSSDNHNEKLFF
v_gene: TRBV3-1/TRBV3-2; abundance: -; d_gene: TRBD2; j_gene: TRBJ2-3; CDR3nt: TGTGCCAGCAGCCAAGAGTCCGGGACTAGCGGGAGTGCCTTCACAGATACGCAGTATTTT; CDR3aa: CASSQESGTSGSAFTDTQYF
v_gene: TRBV7-2; abundance: -; d_gene: TRBD1; j_gene: TRBJ1-4; CDR3nt: TGTGCCAGCAGCTTAGTCGCCGGGACAGGGGACGAAAAACTGTTTTTT; CDR3aa: CASSLVAGTGDEKLFF
v_gene: TRBV6-2/TRBV6-3; abundance: -; d_gene: -; j_gene: TRBJ2-2; CDR3nt: TGTGCCAGCACCCCCGGGGGATGGGAGCTGTTTTTT; CDR3aa: CASTPGGWELFF
v_gene: TRBV28; abundance: -; d_gene: -; j_gene: TRBJ1-1; CDR3nt: TGTGCCAGCAGCAAACCACGTCCGGCTGAAGCTTTCTTT; CDR3aa: CASSKPRPAEAFF
v_gene: TRBV30; abundance: -; d_gene: TRBD2; j_gene: TRBJ2-7; CDR3nt: TGTGCCTGGACTCCGGGAGGGCCGCCCTACGAGCAGTACTTC; CDR3aa: CAWTPGGPPYEQYF
v_gene: TRBV12-3/TRBV12-4; abundance: -; d_gene: TRBD2; j_gene: TRBJ2-5; CDR3nt: TGTGCCAGCTTAGCGGGGGGGGAGACCCAGTACTTC; CDR3aa: CASLAGGETQYF
v_gene: TRBV5-5; abundance: -; d_gene: TRBD2; j_gene: TRBJ2-5; CDR3nt: TGTGCCAGCAGCCCTTCGGGGGGAGGGGAGACCCAGTACTTC; CDR3aa: CASSPSGGGETQYF
v_gene: TRBV19; abundance: -; d_gene: TRBD1; j_gene: TRBJ2-7; CDR3nt: TGTGCCAGTAGTATAGGGGGACAGGAATACTACGAGCAGTACTTC; CDR3aa: CASSIGGQEYYEQYF
v_gene: TRBV6-5; abundance: -; d_gene: -; j_gene: TRBJ2-2; CDR3nt: TGTGCCAGCAGTTCTGGCAGGGGTGGGTCGACCGGGGAGCTGTTTTTT; CDR3aa: CASSSGRGGSTGELFF
v_gene: TRBV10-3; abundance: -; d_gene: TRBD2; j_gene: TRBJ2-7; CDR3nt: TGTGCCATCAGTCATAAGACTAGCGGGACCGACGAGCAGTACTTC; CDR3aa: CAISHKTSGTDEQYF
v_gene: TRBV6-5; abundance: -; d_gene: -; j_gene: TRBJ2-2; CDR3nt: TGTGCCAGCGTCGGGCAGGGAGGCACCGGGGAGCTGTTTTTT; CDR3aa: CASVGQGGTGELFF
v_gene: TRBV7-9; abundance: -; d_gene: TRBD1; j_gene: TRBJ1-4; CDR3nt: TGTGCCAGCAGCTCCGCGGACAGGGAAAATGAAAAACTGTTTTTT; CDR3aa: CASSSADRENEKLFF
v_gene: TRBV4-3; abundance: -; d_gene: -; j_gene: TRBJ1-4; CDR3nt: TGCGCCAGCAGCCAAGGGCCAGTAACTAATGAAAAACTGTTTTTT; CDR3aa: CASSQGPVTNEKLFF
v_gene: TRBV5-6; abundance: -; d_gene: -; j_gene: TRBJ2-7; CDR3nt: TGTGCCAGCAGCCTACTCGGGAGCGACCCTAGCTCCTACGAGCAGTACTTC; CDR3aa: CASSLLGSDPSSYEQYF
v_gene: TRBV5-8; abundance: -; d_gene: TRBD1; j_gene: TRBJ1-5; CDR3nt: TGTGCCAGCAGCAAGGGGACAGTCAGCAATCAGCCCCAGCATTTT; CDR3aa: CASSKGTVSNQPQHF
v_gene: TRBV14; abundance: -; d_gene: TRBD1; j_gene: TRBJ2-2; CDR3nt: TGTGCCAGCAGCCAGGTAGACAGGGGAGACACCGGGGAGCTGTTTTTT; CDR3aa: CASSQVDRGDTGELFF
v_gene: TRBV5-3; abundance: -; d_gene: TRBD1; j_gene: TRBJ2-7; CDR3nt: TGTGCCAGAAGCCCAATGAGGAAGGGACAGGGGGTCTACGAGCAGTACTTC; CDR3aa: CARSPMRKGQGVYEQYF
v_gene: TRBV21-1; abundance: few; d_gene: -; j_gene: TRBJ2-5; CDR3nt: TGTGCCAGCAGCAATCTGGGGGGGACTACGCCTCTATACCAAGAGACCCAGTACTTC; CDR3aa: CASSNLGGTTPLYQETQYF
v_gene: TRBV7-2; abundance: few; d_gene: -; j_gene: TRBJ2-5; CDR3nt: TGTGCCAGCAGCCCTCAGGCTTCCGGAGAGACCCAGTACTTC; CDR3aa: CASSPQASGETQYF
v_gene: TRBV19; abundance: -; d_gene: -; j_gene: TRBJ2-3; CDR3nt: TGTGCCAGTAGTCCTAGCCAGCCGGGGGATACGCAGTATTTT; CDR3aa: CASSPSQPGDTQYF
v_gene: TRBV6-5; abundance: -; d_gene: -; j_gene: TRBJ2-6; CDR3nt: TGTGCCAGCAGGACGACAACCGCTGGGGCCAACGTCCTGACTTTC; CDR3aa: CASRTTTAGANVLTF
v_gene: TRBV27; abundance: -; d_gene: TRBD1; j_gene: TRBJ2-5; CDR3nt: TGTGCCAGCAGTTTAAACCGGGACAGCCCTGGATTTAACTTC; CDR3aa: CASSLNRDSPGFNF
v_gene: TRBV30; abundance: -; d_gene: -; j_gene: TRBJ2-1; CDR3nt: TGTGCCTGGAGTGTTAGTCCGGAGTGGGTACCCTACAATGAGCAGTTCTTC; CDR3aa: CAWSVSPEWVPYNEQFF